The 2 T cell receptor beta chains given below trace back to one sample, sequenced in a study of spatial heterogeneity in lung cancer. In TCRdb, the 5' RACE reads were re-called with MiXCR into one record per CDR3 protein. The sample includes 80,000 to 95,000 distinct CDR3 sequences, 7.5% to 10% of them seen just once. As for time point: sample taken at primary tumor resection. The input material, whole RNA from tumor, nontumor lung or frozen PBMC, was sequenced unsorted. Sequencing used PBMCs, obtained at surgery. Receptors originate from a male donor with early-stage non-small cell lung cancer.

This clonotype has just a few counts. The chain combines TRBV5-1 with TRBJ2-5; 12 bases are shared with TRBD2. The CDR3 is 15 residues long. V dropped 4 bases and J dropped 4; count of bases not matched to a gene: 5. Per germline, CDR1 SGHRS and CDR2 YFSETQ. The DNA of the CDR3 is TGCGCCAGCAGCCTAGCGGGAGGGCCAGGAGAGACCCAGTACTTC. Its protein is CASSLAGGPGETQYF.

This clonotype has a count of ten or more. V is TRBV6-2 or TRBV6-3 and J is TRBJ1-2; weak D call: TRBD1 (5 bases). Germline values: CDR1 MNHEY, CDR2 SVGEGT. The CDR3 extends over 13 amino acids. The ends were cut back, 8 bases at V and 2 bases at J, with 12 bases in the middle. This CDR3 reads CASGSDRNYGYTF. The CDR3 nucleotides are TGTGCCAGCGGATCAGACAGAAACTATGGCTACACCTTC.